This TCR beta chain stems from a study of human T cells and chemical hapten exposure. Study-level information: Subjects had 2% DPC placed on approximately 2 cm by approximately 2 cm of upper inner arm skin for sensitization. General study findings and limits: DPC sensitization did not alter TCRs above 1 in 1000 frequency. A positive correlation with patch test score was shown by PT1 expanded TCR counts.

Authors' methods: Around 91,000 TCRs per sample was the median, with a range of about 20,000 to 700,000. MiXCR, run by TCRdb on the RACE reads, gives a single entry per CDR3 protein. TCRdb's processing, not the authors' own work, is the source of the V and J calls. This table holds 50,000 to 65,000 distinct CDR3 sequences, about a tenth found once. The table lists this clonotype with many counts. The antigen is undetermined. V shed 6 bases and J shed 4 bases, with 13 bases lying between them. The CDR3 totals 13 residues. The germline CDR1 and CDR2 sequences are DFQATT and SNEGSKA (reference sequence). The sample's time point: pre-sensitization, week 0. Treatment here: therapeutic diphenylcyclopropenone sensitization with weekly scalp DPC.

The sequenced sample was whole blood, obtained in connection with sensitization to the hapten diphenylcyclopropenone (DPC). This TCR derives from a woman between 40 and 50 years old with alopecia areata. Some clones in this sample may be carry-over from other donors' samples. This chain links TRBV20-1 with TRBJ1-5; a possible D gene is TRBD1 (6 bases). DNA of the CDR3: TGCAGTGCGCAGCCGGGGGCGAATCAGCCCCAGCATTTT. This gives the protein CSAQPGANQPQHF.